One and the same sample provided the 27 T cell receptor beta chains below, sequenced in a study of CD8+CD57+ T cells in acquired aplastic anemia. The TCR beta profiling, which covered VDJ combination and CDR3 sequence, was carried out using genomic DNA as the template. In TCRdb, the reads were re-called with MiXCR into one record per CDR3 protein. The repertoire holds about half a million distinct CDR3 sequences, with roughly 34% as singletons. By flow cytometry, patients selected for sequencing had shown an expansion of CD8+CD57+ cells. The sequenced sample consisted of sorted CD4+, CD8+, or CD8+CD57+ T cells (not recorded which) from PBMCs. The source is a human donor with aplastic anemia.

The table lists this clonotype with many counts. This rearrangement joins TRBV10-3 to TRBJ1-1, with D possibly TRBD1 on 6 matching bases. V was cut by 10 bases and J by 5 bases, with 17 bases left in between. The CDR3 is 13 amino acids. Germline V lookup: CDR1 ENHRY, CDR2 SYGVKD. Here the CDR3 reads CASNREGKTEAFF. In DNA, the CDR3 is TGTGCCAGTAACAGGGAGGGAAAAACTGAAGCTTTCTTT.

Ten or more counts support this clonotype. The CDR3 bases are TGTGCCAGCAGCCCCGACGACAAAGGGAAAGGCTACACCTTC. This translates into CASSPDDKGKGYTF. V is TRBV7-9 and J is TRBJ1-2; D is ambiguous. Germline V CDR1 and CDR2: SEHNR, FQNEAQ (reference sequence). V lost 5 bases, J lost 8 bases, and 18 bases lay in between. The CDR3 extends over 14 amino acids.

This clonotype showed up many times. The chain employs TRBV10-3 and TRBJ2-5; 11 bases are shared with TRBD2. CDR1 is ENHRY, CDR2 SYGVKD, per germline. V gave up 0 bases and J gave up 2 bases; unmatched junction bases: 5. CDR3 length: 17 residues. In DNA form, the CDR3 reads TGTGCCATCAGTGAGTCTTGGGCTAGCGGGGGGCAAGAGACCCAGTACTTC. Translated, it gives CAISESWASGGQETQYF.

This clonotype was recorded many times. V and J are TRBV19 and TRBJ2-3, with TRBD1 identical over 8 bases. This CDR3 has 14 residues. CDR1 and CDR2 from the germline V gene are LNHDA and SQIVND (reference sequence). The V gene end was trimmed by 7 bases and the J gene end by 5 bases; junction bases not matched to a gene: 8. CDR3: CASMRQGAGDTQYF. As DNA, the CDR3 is TGTGCCAGTATGAGGCAGGGGGCTGGAGATACGCAGTATTTT.

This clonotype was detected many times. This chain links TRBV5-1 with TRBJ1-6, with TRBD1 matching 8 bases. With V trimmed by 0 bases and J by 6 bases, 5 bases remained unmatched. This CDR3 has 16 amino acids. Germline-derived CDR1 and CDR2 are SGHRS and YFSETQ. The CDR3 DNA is TGCGCCAGCAGCTTGGGGCAGGGGGCAACTAATTCACCCCTCCACTTT. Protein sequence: CASSLGQGATNSPLHF.

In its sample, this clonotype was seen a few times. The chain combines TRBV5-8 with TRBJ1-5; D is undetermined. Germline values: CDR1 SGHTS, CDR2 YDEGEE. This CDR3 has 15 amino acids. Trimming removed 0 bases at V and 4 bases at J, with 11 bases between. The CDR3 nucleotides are TGTGCCAGCAGCTTGGGGGTGGTATTAAATCAGCCCCAGCATTTT. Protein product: CASSLGVVLNQPQHF.

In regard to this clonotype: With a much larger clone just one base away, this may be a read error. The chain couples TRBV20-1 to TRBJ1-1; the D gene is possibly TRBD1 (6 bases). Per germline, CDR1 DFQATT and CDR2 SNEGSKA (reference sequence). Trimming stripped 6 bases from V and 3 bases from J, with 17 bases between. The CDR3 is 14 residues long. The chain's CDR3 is CSATSWGADTEAFF. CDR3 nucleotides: TGCAGTGCCACGAGCTGGGGGGCCGACACTGAAGCTTTCTTT.

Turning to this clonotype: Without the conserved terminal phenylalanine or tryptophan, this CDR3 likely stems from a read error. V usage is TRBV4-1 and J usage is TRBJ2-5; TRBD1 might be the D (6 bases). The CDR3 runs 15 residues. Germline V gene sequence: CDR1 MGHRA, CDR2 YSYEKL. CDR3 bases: TGTGCCAGCAGCTTAGCTTCGGCAGGGGATGAGACCCAGTACTCC. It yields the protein CASSLASAGDETQYS.

Here the CDR3 reads CATSSTGGRVVEQFF. CDR3 nucleotides: TGTGCCACCAGTAGTACAGGGGGGAGGGTAGTCGAGCAGTTCTTC. The gene calls are TRBV24-1 and TRBJ2-1, with D perhaps matching TRBD1 (8 bases). Trimming removed 6 bases at V and 10 bases at J, with 21 bases between. CDR1 is KGHDR and CDR2 is SFDVKD in the germline V gene. The CDR3 sequence is 15 residues long.

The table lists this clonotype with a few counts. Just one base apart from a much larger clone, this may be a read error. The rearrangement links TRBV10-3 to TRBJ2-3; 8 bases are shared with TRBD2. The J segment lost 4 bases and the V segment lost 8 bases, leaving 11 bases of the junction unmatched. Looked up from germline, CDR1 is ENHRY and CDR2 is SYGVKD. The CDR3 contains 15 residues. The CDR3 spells CAIGGSGTRADTQYF. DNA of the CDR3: TGTGCCATCGGGGGTAGCGGGACCCGCGCAGATACGCAGTATTTT.

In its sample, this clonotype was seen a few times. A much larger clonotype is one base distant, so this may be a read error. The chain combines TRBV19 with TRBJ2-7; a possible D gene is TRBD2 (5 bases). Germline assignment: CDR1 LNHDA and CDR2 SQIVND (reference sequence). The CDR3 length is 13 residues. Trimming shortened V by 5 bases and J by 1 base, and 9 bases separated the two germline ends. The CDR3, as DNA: TGTGCCAGTAGTTGGCGGGCATCCTACGAGCAGTACTTC. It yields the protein CASSWRASYEQYF. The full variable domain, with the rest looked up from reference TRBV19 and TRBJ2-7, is DGGITQSPKYLFRKEGQNVTLSCEQNLNHDAMYWYRQDPGQGLRLIYYSQIVNDFQKGDIAEGYSVSREKKESFPLTVTSAQKNPTAFYLCASSWRASYEQYFGPGTRLTVT.

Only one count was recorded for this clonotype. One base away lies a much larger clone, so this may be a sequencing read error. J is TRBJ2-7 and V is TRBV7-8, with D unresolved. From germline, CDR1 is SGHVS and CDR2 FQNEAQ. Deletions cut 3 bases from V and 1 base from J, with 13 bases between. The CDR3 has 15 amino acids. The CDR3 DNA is TGTGCCAGCAGCTTTCGAAGGGTGGGGTCCTACGAGCAGTACTTC. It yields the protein CASSFRRVGSYEQYF. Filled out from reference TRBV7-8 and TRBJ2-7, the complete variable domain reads GAGVSQSPRYKVAKRGQDVALRCDPISGHVSLFWYQQALGQGPEFLTYFQNEAQLDKSGLPSDRFFAERPEGSVSTLKIQRTQQEDSAVYLCASSFRRVGSYEQYFGPGTRLTVT.

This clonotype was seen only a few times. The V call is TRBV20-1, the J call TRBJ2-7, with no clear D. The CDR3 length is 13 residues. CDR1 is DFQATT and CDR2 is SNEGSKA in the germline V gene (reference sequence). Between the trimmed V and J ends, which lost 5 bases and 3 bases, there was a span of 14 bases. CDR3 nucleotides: TGCAGTGCTGGCCACTGGACCCTCTACGAGCAGTACTTC. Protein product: CSAGHWTLYEQYF.

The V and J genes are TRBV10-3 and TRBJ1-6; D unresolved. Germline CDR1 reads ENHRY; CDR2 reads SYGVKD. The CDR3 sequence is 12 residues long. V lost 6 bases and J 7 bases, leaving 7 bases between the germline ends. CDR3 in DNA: TGTGCCATCAGGACAAACAATTCACCCCTCCACTTT. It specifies CAIRTNNSPLHF.

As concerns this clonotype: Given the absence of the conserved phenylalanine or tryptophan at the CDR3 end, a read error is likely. Here the CDR3 DNA reads TGCGCCAGCAGCCAAGAGAGGATGGTCTCTGGGGCCAACGTCCTGACTCTC. It yields the protein CASSQERMVSGANVLTL. The chain couples TRBV4-3 to TRBJ2-6; D ambiguous. V lost 0 bases, J lost 0 bases, and 9 bases lay in between. The CDR3 extends over 17 amino acids. Germline-derived CDR1 and CDR2 are LGHNA and YSLEER.

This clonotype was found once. As DNA, the CDR3 is TGTGCCAGCAGCGTAGCAACTAGCGGGAGCCTCGGTGAGCAGTTCTTC. Protein sequence: CASSVATSGSLGEQFF. J is TRBJ2-1 and V is TRBV9; TRBD2 matches at 11 bases. Germline lookup yields CDR1 SGDLS and CDR2 YYNGEE. The CDR3 spans 16 residues. With V trimmed by 0 bases and J by 9 bases, 8 bases remained unmatched. Based on the CDR3 plus reference TRBV9 and TRBJ2-1, the full variable domain is DSGVTQTPKHLITATGQRVTLRCSPRSGDLSVYWYQQSLDQGLQFLIQYYNGEERAKGNILERFSAQQFPDLHSELNLSSLELGDSALYFCASSVATSGSLGEQFFGPGTRLTVL.

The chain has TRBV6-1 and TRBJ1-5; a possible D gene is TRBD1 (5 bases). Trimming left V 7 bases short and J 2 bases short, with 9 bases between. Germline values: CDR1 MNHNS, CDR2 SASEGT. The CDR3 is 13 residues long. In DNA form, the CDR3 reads TGTGCCAGCATGGGGGATGGCAATCAGCCCCAGCATTTT. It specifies CASMGDGNQPQHF.

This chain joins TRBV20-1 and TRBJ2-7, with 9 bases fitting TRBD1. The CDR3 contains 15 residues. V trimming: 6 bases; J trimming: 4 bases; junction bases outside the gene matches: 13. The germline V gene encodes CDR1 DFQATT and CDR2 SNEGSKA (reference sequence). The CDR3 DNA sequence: TGCAGTGCGCACCACAGGGGGCAGGGTGTGTACGAGCAGTACTTC. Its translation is CSAHHRGQGVYEQYF.

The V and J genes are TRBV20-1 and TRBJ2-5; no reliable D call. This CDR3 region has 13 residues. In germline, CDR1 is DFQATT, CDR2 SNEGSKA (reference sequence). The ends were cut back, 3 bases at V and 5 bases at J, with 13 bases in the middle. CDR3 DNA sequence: TGCAGTGCTAGTTTTCTAATCTCGGAGACCCAGTACTTC. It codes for CSASFLISETQYF.

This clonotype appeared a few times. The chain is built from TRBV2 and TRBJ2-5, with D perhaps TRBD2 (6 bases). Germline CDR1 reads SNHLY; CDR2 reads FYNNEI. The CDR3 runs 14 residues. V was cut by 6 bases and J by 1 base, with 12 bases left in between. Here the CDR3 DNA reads TGTGCCAGCAGCTTATGGGGAGGCCAAGAGACCCAGTACTTC. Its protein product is CASSLWGGQETQYF.

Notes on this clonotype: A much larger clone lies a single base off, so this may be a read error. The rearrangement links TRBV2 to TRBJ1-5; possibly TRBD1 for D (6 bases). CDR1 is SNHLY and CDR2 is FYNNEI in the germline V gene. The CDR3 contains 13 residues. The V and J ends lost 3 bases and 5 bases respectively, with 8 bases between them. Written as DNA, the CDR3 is TGTGCCAGCAGTGAGGAGGGGGATCAGCCCCAGCATTTT. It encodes CASSEEGDQPQHF.

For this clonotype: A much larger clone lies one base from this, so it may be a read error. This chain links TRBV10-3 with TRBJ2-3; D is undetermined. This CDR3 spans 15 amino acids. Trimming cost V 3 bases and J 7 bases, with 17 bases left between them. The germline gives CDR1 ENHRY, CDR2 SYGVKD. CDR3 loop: CAISDLIADPNTQYF. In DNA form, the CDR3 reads TGTGCCATCAGTGATTTGATCGCAGACCCAAATACGCAGTATTTT.

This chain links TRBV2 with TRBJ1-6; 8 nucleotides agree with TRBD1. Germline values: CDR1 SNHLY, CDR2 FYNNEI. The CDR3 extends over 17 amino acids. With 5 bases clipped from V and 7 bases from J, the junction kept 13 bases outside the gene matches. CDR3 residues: CASSPWTGLAVNSPLHF. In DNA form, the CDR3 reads TGTGCCAGCAGTCCGTGGACAGGGCTTGCGGTAAATTCACCCCTCCACTTT.

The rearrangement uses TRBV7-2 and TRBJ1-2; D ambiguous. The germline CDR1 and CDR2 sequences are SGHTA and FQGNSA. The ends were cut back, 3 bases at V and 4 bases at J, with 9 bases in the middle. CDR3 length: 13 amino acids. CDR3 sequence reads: CASSFPTVYGYTF. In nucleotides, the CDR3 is TGTGCCAGCAGCTTCCCCACCGTCTATGGCTACACCTTC.

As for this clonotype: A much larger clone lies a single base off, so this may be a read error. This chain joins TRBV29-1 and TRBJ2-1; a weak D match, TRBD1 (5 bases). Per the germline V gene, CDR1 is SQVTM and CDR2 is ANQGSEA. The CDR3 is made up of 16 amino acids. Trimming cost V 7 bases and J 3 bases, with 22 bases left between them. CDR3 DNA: TGCAGCGCCCACCCCCCGGGCCAGGGCCGCTACAATGAGCAGTTCTTC. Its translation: CSAHPPGQGRYNEQFF.

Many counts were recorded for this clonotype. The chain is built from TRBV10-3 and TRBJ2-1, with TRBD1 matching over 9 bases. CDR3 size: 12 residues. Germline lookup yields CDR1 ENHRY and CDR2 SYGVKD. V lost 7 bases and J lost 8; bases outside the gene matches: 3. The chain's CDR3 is CAINGQGHEQFF. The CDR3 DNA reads TGTGCCATCAATGGACAGGGGCATGAGCAGTTCTTC.

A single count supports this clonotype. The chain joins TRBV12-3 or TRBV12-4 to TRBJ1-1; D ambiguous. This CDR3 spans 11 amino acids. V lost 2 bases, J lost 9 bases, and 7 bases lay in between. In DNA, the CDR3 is TGTGCCAGCAGTTTAAAGGTCCAAGCTTTCTTT. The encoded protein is CASSLKVQAFF.